The 28 T cell receptor beta chains presented below share a single source sample, sequenced in a study of a mutant IDH1 vaccine in newly diagnosed glioma. The method was immunoSEQ multiplex PCR; TCRdb's version includes in-frame clones alone and lacks a portion of them. The sample has more than 80,000 clones, about 80% seen once; the top ten hold roughly 7.1%. Time point in this sample: baseline, week 1 (first vaccination visit). The treatment here: pre-vaccination baseline after standard-of-care therapy. The material was PBMCs, obtained from a glioma patient treated with radiotherapy, temozolomide or both. The receptors derive from a woman aged 50 to 65 with glioma.

The chain is built from TRBV25-1 and TRBJ1-5; D unresolved. The V gene's germline CDR1 is MGHDK and CDR2 SYGVNS. The V gene lost 8 bases and the J gene lost 7 bases, with 15 bases spanning the gap. The CDR3 extends over 13 amino acids. CDR3 loop: CASRIPRMQPQHF. DNA of the CDR3: TGTGCCAGCCGTATACCGCGAATGCAGCCCCAGCATTTT.

The V and J genes are TRBV10-3 and TRBJ2-2, with D possibly TRBD2 on 5 matching bases. The germline gives CDR1 ENHRY, CDR2 SYGVKD. There are 14 residues in the CDR3. The V end lost 8 bases, the J end lost 4 bases, and 14 bases lay between the germline ends. CDR3 amino acids: CAIAEDRSTGELFF. CDR3 sequence (DNA): TGTGCCATCGCGGAGGACCGAAGCACCGGGGAGCTGTTTTTT.

The J gene is TRBJ2-7, the V gene TRBV5-6; weak D call: TRBD2 (7 bases). Germline CDR1 is SGHDT and CDR2 is YYEEEE. This CDR3 has 11 amino acids. The V end lost 7 bases, the J end lost 7 bases, and 12 bases lay between the germline ends. CDR3 protein: CASGGAGEQYF. The CDR3 DNA sequence: TGTGCCAGCGGGGGGGCCGGGGAGCAGTACTTC.

This clone was recorded a few times. J is TRBJ1-1 and V is TRBV4-2, with TRBD1 as a possible D gene (6 bases). This CDR3 has 14 amino acids. Trimming left V 4 bases short and J 6 bases short, with 15 bases between. Germline assignment: CDR1 LGHNA and CDR2 YNFKEQ. CDR3 in amino acids: CASSRPRQAPEAFF. CDR3 nucleotides: TGTGCCAGCAGCCGACCTAGACAGGCCCCTGAAGCTTTCTTT.

This clone has more than one count but fewer than ten. The chain recombines TRBV5-6 with TRBJ1-2; the D gene is possibly TRBD1 (6 bases). The CDR3 sequence is 14 residues long. V lost 4 bases and J lost 3, with 13 bases in between. CDR1 is SGHDT, CDR2 YYEEEE, per germline. This CDR3 is CASSPGGGDYGYTF. The CDR3 DNA is TGTGCCAGCAGCCCGGGGGGCGGCGACTATGGCTACACCTTC.

The J gene is TRBJ2-2, the V gene TRBV14; D might be TRBD1 (6 bases). Germline lookup yields CDR1 SGHDN and CDR2 FVKESK. The CDR3 totals 14 residues. V gave up 5 bases and J gave up 5 bases, with 12 bases separating them. The CDR3 loop reads CASSGGQLTGELFF. The CDR3 DNA is TGTGCCAGCAGCGGGGGCCAATTGACCGGGGAGCTGTTTTTT.

The chain has TRBV5-4 and TRBJ1-6; 7 bases align to TRBD1. Germline values: CDR1 SGHNT, CDR2 YYREEE (reference sequence). The length of the CDR3 is 15 residues. The junction had 4 bases not matched to a gene; V was cut back by 0 bases and J by 7 bases. CDR3 DNA: TGTGCCAGCAGCTTGGGACAGGGCGGGAATTCACCCCTCCACTTT. This gives the protein CASSLGQGGNSPLHF.

This clone has only a few counts. The chain joins TRBV7-9 to TRBJ1-1; D may be TRBD1 (5 bases). The germline CDR1 and CDR2 sequences are SEHNR and FQNEAQ (reference sequence). The V and J ends lost 6 bases and 8 bases respectively, with 13 bases between them. CDR3 length: 12 amino acids. CDR3 protein: CASSPQGREAFF. The DNA for the CDR3 is TGTGCCAGCAGTCCCCAGGGACGAGAAGCTTTCTTT.

The chain has TRBV7-6 and TRBJ2-2; D tentatively reads TRBD1 or TRBD2 (5 bases each). Trimming stripped 5 bases from V and 2 bases from J, with 6 bases between. The CDR3 contains 13 residues. Germline CDR1 is SGHVS and CDR2 is FNYEAQ. The CDR3 DNA follows: TGTGCCAGCAGCCGGGACAACACCGGGGAGCTGTTTTTT. Its translation is CASSRDNTGELFF.

This chain links TRBV25-1 with TRBJ1-4; weak D call: TRBD1 (5 bases). Germline CDR1 MGHDK, CDR2 SYGVNS. Between the trimmed V and J ends, which lost 1 base and 6 bases, there was a span of 12 bases. CDR3 length: 15 amino acids. The CDR3 spells CASSELGGGYEKLFF. The CDR3 DNA follows: TGTGCCAGCAGTGAATTAGGTGGGGGGTATGAAAAACTGTTTTTT.

CDR3 protein: CAVLKQGSGNTIYF. CDR3 coding DNA: TGTGCCGTACTTAAGCAGGGCTCTGGAAACACCATATATTTT. This chain links TRBV19 with TRBJ1-3; D might be TRBD1 (5 bases). CDR3 length: 14 amino acids. Germline V gene lookup returns CDR1 LNHDA and CDR2 SQIVND (reference sequence). Trimming took 11 bases from V and 0 from J, leaving 14 bases between them.

The V call is TRBV19, the J call TRBJ1-2; TRBD1 aligns across 8 bases. The CDR3 totals 12 residues. The germline gives CDR1 LNHDA, CDR2 SQIVND (reference sequence). Trimming at V came to 10 bases and at J to 7 bases, leaving 8 bases not matched to a gene. The DNA for the CDR3 is TGTGCCATCTCGGACAGGGTCGCTGGCTACACCTTC. It specifies CAISDRVAGYTF.

This chain links TRBV29-1 with TRBJ2-7; TRBD1 is a possible D gene (5 bases). Germline CDR1 is SQVTM and CDR2 is ANQGSEA. The V and J ends lost 4 bases and 1 base respectively, with 11 bases between them. The CDR3 spans 13 residues. CDR3 amino acids: CSVVTQGSYEQYF. The CDR3 coding sequence is TGCAGCGTTGTAACTCAGGGTTCCTACGAGCAGTACTTC.

This chain links TRBV10-3 with TRBJ2-1, with D possibly TRBD2 on 6 matching bases. This CDR3 spans 17 amino acids. Trimming shortened V by 3 bases and J by 0 bases, and 15 bases separated the two germline ends. Per the germline V gene, CDR1 is ENHRY and CDR2 is SYGVKD. In nucleotides, the CDR3 is TGTGCCATCAGTGATGTCACCGGGACTCTCTCCTACAATGAGCAGTTCTTC. Translation: CAISDVTGTLSYNEQFF.

The rearrangement links TRBV6-5 to TRBJ1-5, with 10 nucleotides matching TRBD1. The germline CDR1 and CDR2 sequences are MNHEY and SVGAGI. The J segment lost 8 bases and the V segment lost 5 bases, leaving 6 bases of the junction unmatched. The CDR3 spans 14 residues. In nucleotides, the CDR3 is TGTGCCAGCAGTCGGGACAGGGGTGGTAAGCCCCAGCATTTT. Translated, it gives CASSRDRGGKPQHF.

The chain employs TRBV7-2 and TRBJ2-7; 11 positions agree with TRBD1. Per the germline V gene, CDR1 is SGHTA and CDR2 is FQGNSA. CDR3 length equals 16 residues. The V and J ends lost 3 bases and 6 bases, in that order; junction bases with no gene match: 10. The DNA for the CDR3 is TGTGCCAGCAGCTTTAACCCCGGGACAGGGGGTTCCGAGCAGTACTTC. It is translated as CASSFNPGTGGSEQYF.

A note on this clone: One end of the junction varies from germline; a read error may be responsible. The chain carries TRBV7-7 and TRBJ2-7, with 7 bases fitting TRBD1. The CDR3 runs to 15 residues. The germline gives CDR1 SSHAT, CDR2 FNYEAQ (reference sequence). As DNA, the CDR3 is TGTGCTAGCAGCTCAGGGACAGCTGGCTCCTACGAGCAGTACTTC. It is translated as CASSSGTAGSYEQYF.

This clone was observed a few times. V usage is TRBV28 and J usage is TRBJ2-1, with TRBD2 identical over 16 bases. Looked up from germline, CDR1 is MDHEN and CDR2 is SYDVKM. The CDR3 sequence is 14 residues long. The V segment lost 3 bases and the J segment 11 bases; nucleotides outside the gene matches: 1. This chain's CDR3 is CASSLGLAGGKQFF. The CDR3 coding sequence is TGTGCCAGCAGTTTGGGACTAGCGGGGGGGAAGCAGTTCTTC.

V gene TRBV6-1 combines with J gene TRBJ2-2, with unresolved D. The V gene's germline CDR1 is MNHNS and CDR2 SASEGT. The CDR3 has 12 residues. V lost 6 bases and J 7 bases, leaving 9 bases between the germline ends. CDR3 DNA sequence: TGTGCCAGCAGCCCCGACGACGGGGAGCTGTTTTTT. It is translated as CASSPDDGELFF.

The table lists this clone with a count of one. The rearrangement links TRBV30 to TRBJ2-5; weak D call: TRBD2 (5 bases). The CDR3 spans 13 residues. V was pared by 0 bases and J by 5 bases, with 10 bases between. The V gene's germline CDR1 is GTSNPN and CDR2 SVGIG (reference sequence). CDR3 in DNA: TGTGCCTGGAGTGTACGAGCGGAGGAGACCCAGTACTTC. Translation: CAWSVRAEETQYF.

This clone was found once. V usage is TRBV27 and J usage is TRBJ1-5, with TRBD1 as a possible D gene (6 bases). CDR3 size: 15 residues. CDR1 and CDR2 from the germline V gene are MNHEY and SMNVEV (reference sequence). The V end lost 6 bases, the J end lost 5 bases, and 17 bases lay between the germline ends. This CDR3 reads CASSPKAGVDQPQHF. The CDR3 DNA sequence: TGTGCCAGCAGCCCAAAGGCAGGGGTCGATCAGCCCCAGCATTTT.

This CDR3 reads CASSSTSTDTQYF. The CDR3 region has the DNA TGTGCCAGCAGCTCGACTAGCACAGATACGCAGTATTTT. The rearrangement links TRBV7-3 to TRBJ2-3; no clear D gene. The CDR3 sequence is 13 residues long. Per the germline V gene, CDR1 is SGHTA and CDR2 is FQGTGA. Between the trimmed V and J ends, which lost 4 bases and 0 bases, there was a span of 5 bases. Looking up the rest from reference TRBV7-3 and TRBJ2-3 gives the full variable domain: GAGVSQTPSNKVTEKGKYVELRCDPISGHTALYWYRQSLGQGPEFLIYFQGTGAADDSGLPNDRFFAVRPEGSVSTLKIQRTERGDSAVYLCASSSTSTDTQYFGPGTRLTVL.

V is TRBV5-6 and J is TRBJ1-2, with a tentative D call TRBD1 (6 bases). Germline values: CDR1 SGHDT, CDR2 YYEEEE. The CDR3 runs to 14 residues. Trimming took 0 bases from V and 7 from J, leaving 13 bases between them. CDR3 protein: CASSLVAPGAGYTF. For the CDR3, the DNA is TGTGCCAGCAGCTTGGTGGCGCCAGGGGCTGGCTACACCTTC.

V is TRBV4-1 and J is TRBJ2-4; tentative D call: TRBD2 (5 bases). CDR1 and CDR2 (germline): MGHRA, YSYEKL. Trimming pared 2 bases from V and 5 bases from J, leaving 7 bases between. This CDR3 has 13 amino acids. The CDR3 nucleotides read TGCGCCAGCAGCCAATTGCGGGAAAACATTCAGTACTTC. Amino acids: CASSQLRENIQYF.

The V gene is TRBV19, the J gene TRBJ1-1, with unresolved D. This CDR3 has 14 amino acids. CDR1 is LNHDA and CDR2 is SQIVND in the germline V gene (reference sequence). The germline V and J ends were trimmed by 11 bases and 5 bases, with 21 bases remaining between them. The CDR3 sequence is CASNEESGFTEAFF. In DNA form, the CDR3 reads TGTGCCTCTAACGAGGAAAGCGGATTTACTGAAGCTTTCTTT.

The chain has TRBV19 and TRBJ1-1, with 8 bases matching TRBD1. V lost 1 base to trimming and J lost 0 bases; unmatched junction nucleotides: 4. The CDR3 loop spans 16 amino acids. The germline CDR1 and CDR2 sequences are LNHDA and SQIVND (reference sequence). The CDR3 bases are TGTGCCAGTAGTATAGCCCGACAGGGGCTGAACACTGAAGCTTTCTTT. Its protein is CASSIARQGLNTEAFF.

This chain connects TRBV5-1 to TRBJ2-5; D is ambiguous. The CDR3 runs to 10 residues. The V end was cut by 4 bases, the J end by 5 bases, with 3 bases between. Germline lookup yields CDR1 SGHRS and CDR2 YFSETQ. The CDR3 nucleotides are TGCGCCAGCAGCGGGGAGACCCAGTACTTC. It yields the protein CASSGETQYF. Based on the CDR3 plus reference TRBV5-1 and TRBJ2-5, the full variable domain is KAGVTQTPRYLIKTRGQQVTLSCSPISGHRSVSWYQQTPGQGLQFLFEYFSETQRNKGNFPGRFSGRQFSNSRSEMNVSTLELGDSALYLCASSGETQYFGPGTRLLVL.

The chain employs TRBV5-4 and TRBJ1-1, with 10 bases fitting TRBD1. The CDR3 consists of 14 residues. Germline CDR1 is SGHNT and CDR2 is YYREEE (reference sequence). Germline trimming cut 4 bases from V and 6 bases from J; bases unmatched to any gene: 6. In DNA, the CDR3 is TGTGCCAGCAGCGCCGACAGGGGGCAGGCTGAAGCTTTCTTT. It translates to CASSADRGQAEAFF.